The 15 T cell receptor beta chains presented below share a single source sample, sequenced in a study of response to subunit inactivated influenza vaccine. TCRdb ran MiXCR on the RT-PCR reads and lists one entry per CDR3 protein. The table has some 540,000 distinct CDR3 sequences, approximately 22% seen once; the top ten hold 2.5% to 3.5%. This same sample was also taken into another study, of T cells expressing NK-cell markers. That study adds: Production of TCR beta cDNA relied on 5'RACE template switching with UMIs.

The source material was CD4+ T cells sorted from PBMCs, sampled 12 days after vaccination. These receptors all come from a man aged 50-60 years who received an inactivated influenza vaccine.

This clonotype was observed a few times. The chain combines TRBV4-2 with TRBJ1-5, with 9 positions matching TRBD1. Germline V CDR1 and CDR2: LGHNA, YNFKEQ. The length of the CDR3 is 16 residues. The V gene end was trimmed by 2 bases and the J gene end by 8 bases; junction bases not matched to a gene: 10. CDR3 region: CASSQRTGQGREPQHF. The CDR3 nucleotides read TGTGCCAGCAGCCAAAGGACGGGACAGGGAAGGGAGCCCCAGCATTTT.

This sequence joins TRBV9 and TRBJ2-7, with D possibly TRBD2 on 6 matching bases. With 6 bases removed from V and 3 bases from J, the gap between germline ends came to 16 bases. CDR3 size: 14 residues. Germline CDR1 reads SGDLS; CDR2 reads YYNGEE. The CDR3 region is CASIPRLESYEQYF. The CDR3 bases are TGTGCCAGCATCCCCAGACTAGAAAGCTACGAGCAGTACTTC. Together with reference TRBV9 and TRBJ2-7, the CDR3 gives the full variable domain: DSGVTQTPKHLITATGQRVTLRCSPRSGDLSVYWYQQSLDQGLQFLIQYYNGEERAKGNILERFSAQQFPDLHSELNLSSLELGDSALYFCASIPRLESYEQYFGPGTRLTVT.

This clonotype was recorded at least ten times. J is TRBJ1-4 and V is TRBV9, with TRBD1 matching over 8 bases. Germline V lookup: CDR1 SGDLS, CDR2 YYNGEE. V shed 0 bases, J shed 8 bases, and the junction held 6 bases outside the gene matches. The CDR3 runs to 15 residues. The CDR3 spells CASSVGGQGFEKLFF. The CDR3 bases are TGTGCCAGCAGCGTAGGTGGACAGGGTTTCGAAAAACTGTTTTTT.

Here the CDR3 reads CASTGTSGRVSYNEQFF. The CDR3 DNA reads as TGTGCCAGCACCGGGACTAGCGGGAGAGTCTCCTACAATGAGCAGTTCTTC. V usage is TRBV28 and J usage is TRBJ2-1; 14 bases map to TRBD2. CDR1 and CDR2 (germline): MDHEN, SYDVKM. CDR3 length: 17 amino acids. V lost 7 bases, J lost 0 bases, and 5 bases stayed unmatched.

This rearrangement joins TRBV24-1 to TRBJ2-5; 11 nucleotides match TRBD1. The J segment lost 5 bases and the V segment lost 6 bases, leaving 7 bases of the junction unmatched. The CDR3 has 15 amino acids. The germline gives CDR1 KGHDR, CDR2 SFDVKD. The CDR3 DNA follows: TGTGCCACCAGTTCCGGGACAGGGGGTATGGAGACCCAGTACTTC. Encoded protein: CATSSGTGGMETQYF.

A few counts support this clonotype. The chain has TRBV4-3 and TRBJ2-5; the D gene is possibly TRBD2 (5 bases). This CDR3 is built from 16 residues. V lost 0 bases and J lost 0, with 11 bases in between. CDR1 is LGHNA, CDR2 YSLEER, per germline. The CDR3 coding sequence is TGCGCCAGCAGCCAAGAGGTGGGGAGAAACCAAGAGACCCAGTACTTC. The encoded protein is CASSQEVGRNQETQYF.

This rearrangement joins TRBV7-2 to TRBJ2-2; 13 positions match TRBD2. The CDR3 covers 16 residues. Germline CDR1 is SGHTA and CDR2 is FQGNSA. The trim removed 5 bases at V and 6 bases at J, leaving 6 bases unmatched. DNA for the CDR3: TGTGCCAGCAGCCGCAGGACTAGCGGGAGTTCCGGGGAGCTGTTTTTT. Translated, it gives CASSRRTSGSSGELFF.

J is TRBJ2-5 and V is TRBV11-2; possible D gene TRBD1, 6 bases. Germline V gene sequence: CDR1 SGHAT, CDR2 FQNNGV. The CDR3 has 15 amino acids. V was clipped by 5 bases and J by 3 bases, with 16 bases between them. This CDR3 is CASSMMGTSEETQYF. Written as DNA, the CDR3 is TGTGCCAGCAGCATGATGGGGACAAGCGAAGAGACCCAGTACTTC.

V is TRBV20-1 and J is TRBJ2-5, with a tentative D call TRBD2 (6 bases). Deletions cut 1 base from V and 5 bases from J, with 17 bases between. The germline V gene has CDR1 DFQATT and CDR2 SNEGSKA (reference sequence). This CDR3 region has 15 residues. For the CDR3, the DNA is TGCAGTGCTAGAGGTCCGGGAGTACTTCGGGAGACCCAGTACTTC. Amino acid sequence: CSARGPGVLRETQYF.

This clonotype appeared a few times. The chain employs TRBV29-1 and TRBJ2-7; either TRBD1 or TRBD2 may fit D (5 bases each). The CDR3 covers 14 residues. Germline V gene sequence: CDR1 SQVTM, CDR2 ANQGSEA. Trimming removed 0 bases at V and 6 bases at J, with 15 bases between. Written as DNA, the CDR3 is TGCAGCGTTGAAGAGGGACGCAGCCCGGGCGAGCAGTACTTC. This encodes CSVEEGRSPGEQYF.

This clonotype has a handful of counts. The chain recombines TRBV7-9 with TRBJ2-4; TRBD2 might be the D (6 bases). Germline values: CDR1 SEHNR, CDR2 FQNEAQ (reference sequence). V gave up 5 bases and J gave up 2 bases, with 13 bases separating them. This CDR3 has 15 amino acids. CDR3 DNA sequence: TGTGCCAGCAGCGGGGACTTCGGGACCAAAAACATTCAGTACTTC. Protein sequence: CASSGDFGTKNIQYF.

This sequence joins TRBV20-1 and TRBJ2-5; D gene uncertain. CDR3 length: 12 residues. Germline assignment: CDR1 DFQATT and CDR2 SNEGSKA (reference sequence). The V gene lost 3 bases and the J gene lost 1 base, with 6 bases spanning the gap. The CDR3 DNA reads as TGCAGTGCTAGTGGAACCCAAGAGACCCAGTACTTC. Protein: CSASGTQETQYF.

This clonotype came up a few times. V gene TRBV2 combines with J gene TRBJ1-1; D unclear. Germline V lookup: CDR1 SNHLY, CDR2 FYNNEI. The CDR3 totals 13 residues. V dropped 2 bases and J dropped 5 bases, with 9 bases sitting between them. In DNA, the CDR3 is TGTGCCAGCAGTGAACCACAAGGGACTGAAGCTTTCTTT. Translating it yields CASSEPQGTEAFF.

The rearrangement joins TRBV5-1 to TRBJ1-2, with TRBD1 identical over 8 bases. The junction had 5 bases not matched to a gene; V was cut back by 4 bases and J by 0 bases. The CDR3 spans 15 residues. The germline V gene has CDR1 SGHRS and CDR2 YFSETQ. CDR3 in amino acids: CASSQDRGANYGYTF. DNA of the CDR3: TGCGCCAGCAGCCAAGACAGGGGAGCTAACTATGGCTACACCTTC.

This clonotype has only a few counts. The J gene is TRBJ2-3, the V gene TRBV4-2; 12 positions agree with TRBD2. The CDR3 runs 17 residues. The germline gives CDR1 LGHNA, CDR2 YNFKEQ. V lost 0 bases to trimming and J lost 4 bases; unmatched junction nucleotides: 5. The chain's CDR3 is CASSQDLAGGPSDTQYF. The CDR3 region has the DNA TGTGCCAGCAGCCAAGATCTAGCGGGAGGGCCCTCAGATACGCAGTATTTT.